This T cell receptor beta chain was sequenced in a study of post-analysis software for immune sequencing data. Study details: Both relapsing-remitting and secondary progressive multiple sclerosis featured among the disease courses, as did progressive-relapsing multiple sclerosis.

Trimming pared 6 bases from V and 1 base from J, leaving 15 bases between. The CDR3 runs to 14 residues. Germline CDR1 reads SQVTM; CDR2 reads ANQGSEA. In this sample, this clonotype turned up once. The antigen is not known. Unique molecular identifiers were carried by the TCR beta cDNA libraries. Yield was approximately 500,000 cDNA molecules from around 1 to 9.1 million T cells. TCRdb reprocessed the PCR reads with MiXCR, giving one entry per CDR3 protein. The sample lists almost 700,000 distinct CDR3 sequences; more than 50% were seen once. General observations from the study: Pronounced co-clustering by F measure was evident among identically batched samples. Versus controls, multiple sclerosis patients showed significantly lower diversity (normalized Chao1). When patients were compared with controls, 5 or 6 TRBV segments were more frequent, TRBV5-6, TRBV5-1 and TRBV20-1 among them.

The receptor comes from a girl aged 2 to 10 with multiple sclerosis. Input material: blood. J is TRBJ1-1 and V is TRBV29-1; D may be TRBD1 (5 bases). The CDR3 nucleotides are TGCAGCGTGCTGTCGGGACTCCCGAACACTGAAGCTTTCTTT. This encodes CSVLSGLPNTEAFF. Full variable domain (rest looked up from reference TRBV29-1 and TRBJ1-1): SAVISQKPSRDICQRGTSLTIQCQVDSQVTMMFWYRQQPGQSLTLIATANQGSEATYESGFVIDKFPISRPNLTFSTLTVSNMSPEDSSIYLCSVLSGLPNTEAFFGQGTRLTVV.